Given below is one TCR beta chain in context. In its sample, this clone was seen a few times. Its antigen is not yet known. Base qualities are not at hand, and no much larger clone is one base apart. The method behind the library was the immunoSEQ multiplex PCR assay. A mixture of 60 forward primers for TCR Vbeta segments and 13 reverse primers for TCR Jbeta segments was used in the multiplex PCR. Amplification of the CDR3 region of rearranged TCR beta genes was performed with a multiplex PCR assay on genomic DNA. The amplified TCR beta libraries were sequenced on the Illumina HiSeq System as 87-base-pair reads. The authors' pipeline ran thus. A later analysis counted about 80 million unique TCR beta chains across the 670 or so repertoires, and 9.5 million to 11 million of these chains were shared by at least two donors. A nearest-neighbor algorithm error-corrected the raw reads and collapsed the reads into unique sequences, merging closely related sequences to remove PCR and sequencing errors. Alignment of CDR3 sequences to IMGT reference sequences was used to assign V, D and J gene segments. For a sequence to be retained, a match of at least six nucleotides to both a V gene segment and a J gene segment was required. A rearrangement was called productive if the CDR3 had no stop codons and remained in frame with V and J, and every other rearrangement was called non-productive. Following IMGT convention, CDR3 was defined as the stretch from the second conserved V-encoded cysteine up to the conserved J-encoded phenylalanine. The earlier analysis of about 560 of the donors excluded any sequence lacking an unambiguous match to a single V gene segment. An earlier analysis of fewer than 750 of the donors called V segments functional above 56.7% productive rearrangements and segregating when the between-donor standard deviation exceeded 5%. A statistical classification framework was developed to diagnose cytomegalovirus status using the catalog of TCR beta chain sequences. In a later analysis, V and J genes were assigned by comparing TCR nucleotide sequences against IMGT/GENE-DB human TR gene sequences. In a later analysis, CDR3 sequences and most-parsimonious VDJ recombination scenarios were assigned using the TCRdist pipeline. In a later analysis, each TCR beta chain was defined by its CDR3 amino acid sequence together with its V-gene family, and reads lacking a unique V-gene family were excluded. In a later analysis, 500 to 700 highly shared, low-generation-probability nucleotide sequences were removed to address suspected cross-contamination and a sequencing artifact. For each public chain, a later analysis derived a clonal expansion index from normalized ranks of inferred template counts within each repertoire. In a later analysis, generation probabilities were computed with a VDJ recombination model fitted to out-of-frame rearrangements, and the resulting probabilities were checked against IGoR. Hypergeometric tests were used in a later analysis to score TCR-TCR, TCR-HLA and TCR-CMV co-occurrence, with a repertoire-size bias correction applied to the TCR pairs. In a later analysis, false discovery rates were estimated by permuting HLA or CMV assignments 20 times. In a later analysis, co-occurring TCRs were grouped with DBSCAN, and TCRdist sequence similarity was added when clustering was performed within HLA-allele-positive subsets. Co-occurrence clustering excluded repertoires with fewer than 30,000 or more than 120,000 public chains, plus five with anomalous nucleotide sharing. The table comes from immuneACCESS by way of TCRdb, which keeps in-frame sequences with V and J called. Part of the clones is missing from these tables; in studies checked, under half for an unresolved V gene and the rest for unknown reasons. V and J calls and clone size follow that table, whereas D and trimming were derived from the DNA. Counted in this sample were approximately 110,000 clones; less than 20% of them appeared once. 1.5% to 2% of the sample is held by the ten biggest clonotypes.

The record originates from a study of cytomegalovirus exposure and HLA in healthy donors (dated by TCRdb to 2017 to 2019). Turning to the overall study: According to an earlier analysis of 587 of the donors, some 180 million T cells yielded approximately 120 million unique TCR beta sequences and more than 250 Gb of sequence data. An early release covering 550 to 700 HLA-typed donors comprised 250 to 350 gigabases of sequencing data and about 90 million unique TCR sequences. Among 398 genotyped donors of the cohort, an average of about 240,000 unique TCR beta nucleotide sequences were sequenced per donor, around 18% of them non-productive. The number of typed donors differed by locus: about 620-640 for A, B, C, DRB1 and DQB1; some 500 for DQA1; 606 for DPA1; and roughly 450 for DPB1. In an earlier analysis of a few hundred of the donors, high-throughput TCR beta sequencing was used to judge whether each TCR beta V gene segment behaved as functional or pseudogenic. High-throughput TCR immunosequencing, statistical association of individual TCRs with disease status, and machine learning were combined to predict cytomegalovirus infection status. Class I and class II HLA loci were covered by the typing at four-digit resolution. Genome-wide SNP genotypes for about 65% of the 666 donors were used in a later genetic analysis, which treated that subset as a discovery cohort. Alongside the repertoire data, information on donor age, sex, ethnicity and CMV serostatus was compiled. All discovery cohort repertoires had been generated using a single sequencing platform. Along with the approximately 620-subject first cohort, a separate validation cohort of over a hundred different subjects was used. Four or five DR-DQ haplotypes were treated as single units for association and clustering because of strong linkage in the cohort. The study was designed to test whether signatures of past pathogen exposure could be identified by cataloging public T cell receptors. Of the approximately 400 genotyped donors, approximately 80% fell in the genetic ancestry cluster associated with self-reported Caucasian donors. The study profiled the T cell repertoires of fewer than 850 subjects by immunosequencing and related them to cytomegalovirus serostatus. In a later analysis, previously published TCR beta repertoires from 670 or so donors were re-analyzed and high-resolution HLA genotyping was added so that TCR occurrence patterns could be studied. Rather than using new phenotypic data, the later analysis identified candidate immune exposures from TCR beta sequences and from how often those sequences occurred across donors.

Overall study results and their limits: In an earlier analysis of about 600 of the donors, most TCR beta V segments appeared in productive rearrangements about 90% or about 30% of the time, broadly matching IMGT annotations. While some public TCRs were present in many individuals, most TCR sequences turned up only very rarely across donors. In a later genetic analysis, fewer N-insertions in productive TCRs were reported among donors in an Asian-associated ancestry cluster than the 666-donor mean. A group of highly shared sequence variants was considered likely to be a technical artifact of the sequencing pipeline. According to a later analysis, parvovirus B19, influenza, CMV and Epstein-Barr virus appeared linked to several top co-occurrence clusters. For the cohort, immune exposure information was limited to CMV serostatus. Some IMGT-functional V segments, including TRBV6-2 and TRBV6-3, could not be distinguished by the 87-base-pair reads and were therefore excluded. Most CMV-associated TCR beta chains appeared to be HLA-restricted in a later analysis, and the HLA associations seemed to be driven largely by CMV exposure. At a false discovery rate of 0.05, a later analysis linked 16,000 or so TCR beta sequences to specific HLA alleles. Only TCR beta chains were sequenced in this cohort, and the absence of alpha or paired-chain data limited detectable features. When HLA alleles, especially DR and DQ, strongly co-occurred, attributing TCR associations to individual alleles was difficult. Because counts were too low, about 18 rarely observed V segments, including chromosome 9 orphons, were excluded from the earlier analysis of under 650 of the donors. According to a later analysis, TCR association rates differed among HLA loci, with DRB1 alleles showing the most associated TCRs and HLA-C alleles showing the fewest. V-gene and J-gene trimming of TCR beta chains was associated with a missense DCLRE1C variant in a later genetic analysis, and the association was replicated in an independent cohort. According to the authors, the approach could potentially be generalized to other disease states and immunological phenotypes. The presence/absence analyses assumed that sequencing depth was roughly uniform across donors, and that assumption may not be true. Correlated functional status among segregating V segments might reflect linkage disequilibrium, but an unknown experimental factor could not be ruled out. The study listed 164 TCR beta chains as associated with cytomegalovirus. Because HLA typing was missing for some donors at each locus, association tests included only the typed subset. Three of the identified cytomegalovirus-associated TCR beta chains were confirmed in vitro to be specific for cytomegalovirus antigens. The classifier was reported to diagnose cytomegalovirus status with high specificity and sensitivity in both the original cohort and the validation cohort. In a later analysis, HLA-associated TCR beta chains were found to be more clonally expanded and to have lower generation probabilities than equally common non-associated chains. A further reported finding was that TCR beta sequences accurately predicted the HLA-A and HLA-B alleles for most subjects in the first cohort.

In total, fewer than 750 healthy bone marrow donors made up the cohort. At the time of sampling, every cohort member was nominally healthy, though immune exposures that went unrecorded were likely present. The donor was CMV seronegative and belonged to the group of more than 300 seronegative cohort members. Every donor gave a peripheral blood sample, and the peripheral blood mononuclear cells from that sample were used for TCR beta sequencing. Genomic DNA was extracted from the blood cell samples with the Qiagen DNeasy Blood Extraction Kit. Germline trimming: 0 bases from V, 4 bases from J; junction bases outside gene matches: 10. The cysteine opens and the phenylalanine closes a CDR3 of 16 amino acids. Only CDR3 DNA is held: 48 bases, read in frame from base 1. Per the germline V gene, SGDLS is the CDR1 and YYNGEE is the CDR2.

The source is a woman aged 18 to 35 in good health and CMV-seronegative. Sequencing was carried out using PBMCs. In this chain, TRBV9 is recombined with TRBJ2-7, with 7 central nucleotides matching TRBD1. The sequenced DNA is TGTGCCAGCAGCGTAGGCGGGCAGGGGGTGGGGTACGAGCAGTACTTC. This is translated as CASSVGGQGVGYEQYF.